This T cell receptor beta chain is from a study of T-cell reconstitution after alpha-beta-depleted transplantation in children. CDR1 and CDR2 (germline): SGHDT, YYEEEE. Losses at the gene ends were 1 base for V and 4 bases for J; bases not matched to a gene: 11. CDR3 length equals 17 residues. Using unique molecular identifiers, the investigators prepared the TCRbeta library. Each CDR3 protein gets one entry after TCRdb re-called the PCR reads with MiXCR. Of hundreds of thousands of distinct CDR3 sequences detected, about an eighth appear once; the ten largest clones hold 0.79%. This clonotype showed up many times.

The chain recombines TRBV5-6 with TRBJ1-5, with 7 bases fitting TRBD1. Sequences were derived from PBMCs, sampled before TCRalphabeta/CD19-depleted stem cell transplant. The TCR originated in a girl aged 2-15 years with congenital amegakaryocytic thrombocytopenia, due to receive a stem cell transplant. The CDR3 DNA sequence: TGTGCCAGCAGCTTGTCCCCGGGACAGTTTAGTAATCAGCCCCAGCATTTT. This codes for CASSLSPGQFSNQPQHF.